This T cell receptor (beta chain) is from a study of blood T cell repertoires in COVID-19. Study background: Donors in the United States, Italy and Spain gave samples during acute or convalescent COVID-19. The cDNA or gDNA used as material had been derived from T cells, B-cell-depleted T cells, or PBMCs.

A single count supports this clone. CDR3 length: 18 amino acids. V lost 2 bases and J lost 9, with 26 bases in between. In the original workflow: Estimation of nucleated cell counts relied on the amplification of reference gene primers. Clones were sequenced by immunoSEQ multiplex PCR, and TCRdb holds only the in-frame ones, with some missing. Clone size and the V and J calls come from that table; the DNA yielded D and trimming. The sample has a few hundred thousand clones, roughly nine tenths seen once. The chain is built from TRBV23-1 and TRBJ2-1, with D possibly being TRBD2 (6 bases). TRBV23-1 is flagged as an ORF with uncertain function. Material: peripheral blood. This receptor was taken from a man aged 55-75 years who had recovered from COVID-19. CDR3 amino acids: CASSQVPPGGGVYGEQFF. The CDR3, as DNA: TGCGCCAGCAGTCAAGTACCGCCCGGGGGTGGTGTCTATGGTGAGCAGTTCTTC.